Reported below is one T cell receptor (beta chain). The entry originates in a study of cytomegalovirus exposure and HLA in healthy donors. Germline V gene data show CDR1 as MGHRA and CDR2 as YSYEKL. This CDR3 has 16 residues. V was clipped by 6 bases and J by 1 base, with 13 bases between them. Both 60 Vbeta primers and 13 Jbeta primers went into the PCR. Method: immunoSEQ multiplex PCR; TCRdb's copy keeps in-frame clones and lacks some. The sample records 150,000 or so clones, roughly 80% being singletons. The receptor's source is a man in his thirties or forties in good health and CMV-seropositive. The J gene is TRBJ2-6, the V gene TRBV4-1, with a tentative D call TRBD1 (6 bases). Sequenced material: PBMCs. CDR3 sequence (DNA): TGCGCCAGCAGTCTAACAGGGTTTTCTGGGGCCAACGTCCTGACTTTC. The encoded protein is CASSLTGFSGANVLTF.